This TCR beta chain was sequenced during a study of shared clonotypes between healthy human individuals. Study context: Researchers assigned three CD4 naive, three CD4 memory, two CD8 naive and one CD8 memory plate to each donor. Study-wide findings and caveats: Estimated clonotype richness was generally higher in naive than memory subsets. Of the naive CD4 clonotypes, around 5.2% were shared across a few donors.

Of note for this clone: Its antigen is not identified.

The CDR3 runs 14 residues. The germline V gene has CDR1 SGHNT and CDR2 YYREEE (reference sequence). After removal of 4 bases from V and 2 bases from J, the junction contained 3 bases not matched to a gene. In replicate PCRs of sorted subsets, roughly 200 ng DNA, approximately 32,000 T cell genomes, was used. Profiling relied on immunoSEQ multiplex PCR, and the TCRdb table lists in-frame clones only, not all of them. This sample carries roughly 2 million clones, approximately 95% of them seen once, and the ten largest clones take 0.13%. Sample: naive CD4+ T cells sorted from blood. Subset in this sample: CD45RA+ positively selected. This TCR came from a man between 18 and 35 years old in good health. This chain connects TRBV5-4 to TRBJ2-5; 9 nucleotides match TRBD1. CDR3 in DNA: TGTGCCAGCAGCAAGGACAGGGGACAAGAGACCCAGTACTTC. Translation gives CASSKDRGQETQYF.